This T cell receptor beta chain derives from a study of T cell responses to AZD1222 COVID-19 vaccine. In regard to this clone: No antigen is known for it.

The CDR3 is 16 amino acids. Trimming cost V 6 bases and J 5 bases, with 20 bases left between them. Germline V gene sequence: CDR1 MDHEN, CDR2 SYDVKM. The study's findings and limits: Spike-specific TCR breadth and depth went up after people got two AZD1222 doses.

The table came from immunoSEQ multiplex PCR; TCRdb's copy has only in-frame clones and leaves some out. This table holds about 150,000 clones, over 75% found once. Sequences were derived from peripheral blood, sampled on day 0 of AZD1222 vaccination. The chain joins TRBV28 to TRBJ1-5; D is possibly TRBD1 (6 bases). The TCR comes from an adult in good health. This chain's CDR3 is CASRGAGTGVYQPQHF. Written as DNA, the CDR3 is TGTGCCAGCAGGGGGGCCGGGACGGGAGTGTATCAGCCCCAGCATTTT.